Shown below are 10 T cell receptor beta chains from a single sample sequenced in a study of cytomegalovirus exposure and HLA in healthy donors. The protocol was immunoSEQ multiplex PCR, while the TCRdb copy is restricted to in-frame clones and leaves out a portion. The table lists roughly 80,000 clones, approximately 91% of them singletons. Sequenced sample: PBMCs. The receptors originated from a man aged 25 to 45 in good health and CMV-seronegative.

As DNA, the CDR3 is TGTGCCAGCCGGGACAGATTAATGAACACTGAAGCTTTCTTT. Translated, it gives CASRDRLMNTEAFF. The chain couples TRBV2 to TRBJ1-1; 7 positions agree with TRBD1. The CDR3 contains 14 residues. Losses at the gene ends were 8 bases for V and 0 bases for J; bases not matched to a gene: 6. CDR1 SNHLY and CDR2 FYNNEI come from the germline V gene.

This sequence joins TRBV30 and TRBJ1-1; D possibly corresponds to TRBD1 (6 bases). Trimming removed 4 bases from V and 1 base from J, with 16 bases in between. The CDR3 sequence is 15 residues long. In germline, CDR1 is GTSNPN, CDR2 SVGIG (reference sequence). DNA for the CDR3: TGTGCCTGGACAACAGGGCCTATTACGAACACTGAAGCTTTCTTT. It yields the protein CAWTTGPITNTEAFF.

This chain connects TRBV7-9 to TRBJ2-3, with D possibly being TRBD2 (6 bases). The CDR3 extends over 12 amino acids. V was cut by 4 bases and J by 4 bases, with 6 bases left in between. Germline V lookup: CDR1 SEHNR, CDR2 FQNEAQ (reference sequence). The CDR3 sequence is CASSWGADTQYF. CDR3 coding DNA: TGTGCCAGCAGCTGGGGGGCAGATACGCAGTATTTT. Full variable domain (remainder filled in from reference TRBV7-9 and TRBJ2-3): DTGVSQNPRHKITKRGQNVTFRCDPISEHNRLYWYRQTLGQGPEFLTYFQNEAQLEKSRLLSDRFSAERPKGSFSTLEIQRTEQGDSAMYLCASSWGADTQYFGPGTRLTVL.

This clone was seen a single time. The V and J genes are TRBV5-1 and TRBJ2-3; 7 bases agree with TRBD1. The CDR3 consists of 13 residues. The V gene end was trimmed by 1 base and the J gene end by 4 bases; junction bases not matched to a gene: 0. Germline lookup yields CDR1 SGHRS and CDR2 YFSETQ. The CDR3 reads CASSLQGADTQYF. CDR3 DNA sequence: TGCGCCAGCAGCTTGCAGGGGGCAGATACGCAGTATTTT.

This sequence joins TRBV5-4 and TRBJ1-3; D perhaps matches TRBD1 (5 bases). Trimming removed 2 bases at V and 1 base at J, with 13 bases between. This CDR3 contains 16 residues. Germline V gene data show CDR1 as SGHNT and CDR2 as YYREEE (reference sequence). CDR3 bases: TGTGCCAGCAGCTTTATAGCAGGGAAGTCTGGAAACACCATATATTTT. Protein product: CASSFIAGKSGNTIYF.

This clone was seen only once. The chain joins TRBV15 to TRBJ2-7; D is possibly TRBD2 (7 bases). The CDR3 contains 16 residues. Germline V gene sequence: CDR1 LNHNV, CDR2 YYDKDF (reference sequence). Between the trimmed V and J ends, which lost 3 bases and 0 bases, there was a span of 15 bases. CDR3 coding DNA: TGTGCCACCAGCAGGGGAGGGGGATTCAGCTCCTACGAGCAGTACTTC. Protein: CATSRGGGFSSYEQYF.

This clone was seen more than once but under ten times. This CDR3 is CASLQSASGASTDTQYF. The CDR3 nucleotides are TGTGCCAGCCTGCAGTCGGCTAGCGGGGCTAGCACAGATACGCAGTATTTT. V usage is TRBV2 and J usage is TRBJ2-3; TRBD2 aligns across 9 bases. Germline CDR1 and CDR2: SNHLY and FYNNEI. Unmatched junction bases numbered 12, after V lost 8 bases and J lost 0 bases. This CDR3 region has 17 residues.

DNA of the CDR3: TGTGCCAGCAGTCCACGAGGGACAGGGTCCTACGAGCAGTACTTC. Translated, it gives CASSPRGTGSYEQYF. The V and J genes are TRBV27 and TRBJ2-7, with 9 bases aligning to TRBD1. The length of the CDR3 is 15 residues. Germline V CDR1 and CDR2: MNHEY, SMNVEV (reference sequence). The trim removed 5 bases at V and 1 base at J, leaving 6 bases unmatched.

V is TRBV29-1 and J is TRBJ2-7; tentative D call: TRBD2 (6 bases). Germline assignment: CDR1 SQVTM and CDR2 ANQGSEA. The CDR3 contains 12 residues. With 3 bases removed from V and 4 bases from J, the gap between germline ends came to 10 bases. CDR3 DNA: TGCAGCGTTGATGGGGGGTCGTACGAGCAGTACTTC. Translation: CSVDGGSYEQYF.

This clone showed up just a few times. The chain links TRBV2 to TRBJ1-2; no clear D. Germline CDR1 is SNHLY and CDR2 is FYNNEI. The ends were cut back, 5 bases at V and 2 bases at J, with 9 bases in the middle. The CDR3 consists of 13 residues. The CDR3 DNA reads TGTGCCAGCAGTAACGGGATAAACTATGGCTACACCTTC. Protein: CASSNGINYGYTF.